The rows below give T cell receptor beta chains drawn from one sample of a study of OX40 agonist ivuxolimab in advanced cancers. Assay used: immunoSEQ multiplex PCR; TCRdb lists only in-frame clones, some missing. The sample lists about 75,000 clones; about 88% were seen once. The sequencing here drew on CD4+ or CD8+ T cells sorted from blood, taken in a trial of the OX40 agonist ivuxolimab. The receptors here all came from an adult with an advanced solid tumor such as melanoma, head and neck, liver or kidney cancer. CDR3s include the opening cysteine and the closing phenylalanine or tryptophan. Fields, in order: D gene, CDR3 length, V gene, clone size, J gene, CDR3 protein, CDR3 DNA. The D gene is left open where the match is weak. Not all rows give a size; the values are once, few, many and, for expanded clones, a class.

d_gene: TRBD2; len: 16; v_gene: TRBV5-1; abundance: -; j_gene: TRBJ2-3; CDR3aa: CASRDGTSGGLDTQYF; CDR3nt: TGCGCCAGCAGAGATGGGACTAGCGGAGGGCTGGATACGCAGTATTTT
d_gene: -; len: 15; v_gene: TRBV14; abundance: -; j_gene: TRBJ2-7; CDR3aa: CASSPLGRFSYEQYF; CDR3nt: TGTGCCAGCAGCCCCCTGGGGAGATTTTCCTACGAGCAGTACTTC
d_gene: TRBD1; len: 15; v_gene: TRBV5-4; abundance: -; j_gene: TRBJ2-1; CDR3aa: CASSFYDRGVGEQFF; CDR3nt: TGTGCCAGCAGCTTCTATGACAGGGGAGTAGGGGAGCAGTTCTTC
d_gene: -; len: 14; v_gene: TRBV6-1; abundance: -; j_gene: TRBJ1-5; CDR3aa: CASRDGYSNQPQHF; CDR3nt: TGTGCCAGCAGGGACGGTTATAGCAATCAGCCCCAGCATTTT
d_gene: -; len: 15; v_gene: TRBV7-3; abundance: -; j_gene: TRBJ2-3; CDR3aa: CASSPWGRYTDTQYF; CDR3nt: TGTGCCAGCAGCCCCTGGGGGCGGTACACAGATACGCAGTATTTT
d_gene: -; len: 14; v_gene: TRBV30; abundance: -; j_gene: TRBJ2-2; CDR3aa: CAWRQDGRSGELFF; CDR3nt: TGTGCCTGGAGGCAGGACGGCAGGTCCGGGGAGCTGTTTTTT
d_gene: -; len: 15; v_gene: TRBV7-3; abundance: -; j_gene: TRBJ1-1; CDR3aa: CASSLEGQVGPEAFF; CDR3nt: TGTGCCAGCAGCTTAGAAGGCCAGGTGGGCCCTGAAGCTTTCTTT
d_gene: -; len: 14; v_gene: TRBV4-1; abundance: -; j_gene: TRBJ1-3; CDR3aa: CASSQDRSGNTIYF; CDR3nt: TGCGCCAGCAGCCAAGACAGGTCTGGAAACACCATATATTTT
d_gene: -; len: 19; v_gene: TRBV4-3; abundance: -; j_gene: TRBJ2-3; CDR3aa: CASSQGPAVGGAGTDTQYF; CDR3nt: TGCGCCAGCAGCCAAGGTCCAGCGGTAGGAGGGGCAGGGACAGATACGCAGTATTTT
d_gene: -; len: 17; v_gene: TRBV12-5; abundance: -; j_gene: TRBJ1-5; CDR3aa: CASGLPTGSNPNQPQHF; CDR3nt: TGTGCTAGTGGTTTGCCTACAGGGAGTAACCCTAATCAGCCCCAGCATTTT
d_gene: TRBD2; len: 16; v_gene: TRBV27; abundance: -; j_gene: TRBJ2-7; CDR3aa: CASSSSGTSGREEQYF; CDR3nt: TGTGCCAGCAGTTCCTCCGGGACTAGCGGGAGGGAAGAGCAGTACTTC
d_gene: TRBD1; len: 16; v_gene: TRBV5-6; abundance: -; j_gene: TRBJ1-2; CDR3aa: CASSLGTGRTFYGYTF; CDR3nt: TGTGCCAGCAGCTTGGGGACAGGCCGGACCTTCTATGGCTACACCTTC
d_gene: TRBD2; len: 16; v_gene: TRBV6-1; abundance: -; j_gene: TRBJ2-3; CDR3aa: CASSDRLAGVGDTQYF; CDR3nt: TGTGCCAGCAGTGATAGACTAGCGGGGGTAGGAGATACGCAGTATTTT
d_gene: TRBD2; len: 15; v_gene: TRBV7-2; abundance: -; j_gene: TRBJ2-5; CDR3aa: CASSLTGGHQETQYF; CDR3nt: TGTGCCAGCAGCCTCACGGGGGGGCACCAAGAGACCCAGTACTTC
d_gene: TRBD1; len: 17; v_gene: TRBV5-4; abundance: -; j_gene: TRBJ2-3; CDR3aa: CASSPTGIGTSTDTQYF; CDR3nt: TGTGCCAGCAGCCCGACAGGGATAGGTACTAGCACAGATACGCAGTATTTT
d_gene: -; len: 11; v_gene: TRBV2; abundance: -; j_gene: TRBJ1-3; CDR3aa: CASRMEVKVDF; CDR3nt: TGTGCCAGCAGGATGGAGGTGAAGGTGGATTTT
d_gene: -; len: 14; v_gene: TRBV5-1; abundance: -; j_gene: TRBJ1-3; CDR3aa: CASSQGSSGNTIYF; CDR3nt: TGCGCCAGCAGCCAGGGCAGCTCTGGAAACACCATATATTTT
d_gene: -; len: 14; v_gene: TRBV11-2; abundance: -; j_gene: TRBJ2-5; CDR3aa: CASSLWGKGETQYF; CDR3nt: TGTGCCAGCAGCTTATGGGGGAAGGGGGAGACCCAGTACTTC
d_gene: TRBD1; len: 15; v_gene: TRBV4-1; abundance: -; j_gene: TRBJ1-4; CDR3aa: CASSRLQGAIEKLFF; CDR3nt: TGCGCCAGCAGCCGCCTACAGGGGGCTATTGAAAAACTGTTTTTT
d_gene: -; len: 13; v_gene: TRBV5-1; abundance: once; j_gene: TRBJ2-1; CDR3aa: CASSLGGVNEQFF; CDR3nt: TGCGCCAGCAGCTTGGGTGGGGTCAATGAGCAGTTCTTC
d_gene: -; len: 14; v_gene: TRBV7-1; abundance: -; j_gene: TRBJ2-3; CDR3aa: CASSLVLAADTQYF; CDR3nt: TGTGCCAGCAGCTTAGTACTAGCCGCAGATACGCAGTATTTT
d_gene: TRBD1; len: 14; v_gene: TRBV4-2; abundance: -; j_gene: TRBJ1-1; CDR3aa: CASSLRGMNTEAFF; CDR3nt: TGTGCCAGCAGCCTCAGGGGGATGAACACTGAAGCTTTCTTT
d_gene: TRBD1; len: 16; v_gene: TRBV5-5; abundance: -; j_gene: TRBJ2-5; CDR3aa: CASSPTGGGPWETQYF; CDR3nt: TGTGCCAGCAGTCCTACAGGGGGCGGCCCCTGGGAGACCCAGTACTTC
d_gene: -; len: 13; v_gene: TRBV2; abundance: -; j_gene: TRBJ2-7; CDR3aa: CASSDRASHEQYF; CDR3nt: TGTGCCAGCAGTGACAGGGCTAGCCACGAGCAGTACTTC
d_gene: TRBD1; len: 15; v_gene: TRBV5-1; abundance: -; j_gene: TRBJ2-1; CDR3aa: CASSKTGGDYNEQFF; CDR3nt: TGCGCCAGCAGCAAGACAGGGGGCGACTACAATGAGCAGTTCTTC
d_gene: -; len: 14; v_gene: TRBV7-9; abundance: few; j_gene: TRBJ1-2; CDR3aa: CASSATTGNFGYTF; CDR3nt: TGTGCCAGCAGCGCTACTACAGGGAATTTTGGCTACACCTTC
d_gene: -; len: 13; v_gene: TRBV5-1; abundance: -; j_gene: TRBJ1-1; CDR3aa: CASAELLNTEAFF; CDR3nt: TGCGCCAGCGCAGAGCTTTTGAACACTGAAGCTTTCTTT
d_gene: -; len: 14; v_gene: TRBV5-4; abundance: -; j_gene: TRBJ2-2; CDR3aa: CASSFGLNTGELFF; CDR3nt: TGTGCCAGCAGCTTTGGCTTAAACACCGGGGAGCTGTTTTTT
d_gene: -; len: 13; v_gene: TRBV5-1; abundance: -; j_gene: TRBJ1-3; CDR3aa: CASSSVDRNTIYF; CDR3nt: TGCGCCAGCAGCTCTGTCGACCGAAACACCATATATTTT